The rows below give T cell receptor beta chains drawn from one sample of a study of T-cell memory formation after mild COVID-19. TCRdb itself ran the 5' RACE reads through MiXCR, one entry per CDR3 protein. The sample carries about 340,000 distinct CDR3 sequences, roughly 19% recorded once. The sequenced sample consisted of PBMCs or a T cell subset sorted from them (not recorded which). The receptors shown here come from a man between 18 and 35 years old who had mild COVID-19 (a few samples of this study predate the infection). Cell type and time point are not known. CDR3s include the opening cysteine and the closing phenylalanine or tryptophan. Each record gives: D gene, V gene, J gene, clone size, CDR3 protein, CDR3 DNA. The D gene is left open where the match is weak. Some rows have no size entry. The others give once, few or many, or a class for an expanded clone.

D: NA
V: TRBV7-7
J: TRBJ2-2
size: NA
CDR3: CASSRDFYTGELFF
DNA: TGTGCCAGCAGCCGGGACTTCTACACCGGGGAGCTGTTTTTT

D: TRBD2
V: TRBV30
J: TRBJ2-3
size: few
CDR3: CAWSKAGTTDTQYF
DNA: TGTGCCTGGAGTAAAGCGGGGACCACAGATACGCAGTATTTT

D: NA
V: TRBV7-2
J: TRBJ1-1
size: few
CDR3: CASREGWSHTEAFF
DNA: TGTGCCAGCAGGGAAGGATGGAGTCACACTGAAGCTTTCTTT

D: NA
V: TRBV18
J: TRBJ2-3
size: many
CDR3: CASSPPVRTDTQYF
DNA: TGTGCCAGCTCACCACCGGTCCGCACAGATACGCAGTATTTT

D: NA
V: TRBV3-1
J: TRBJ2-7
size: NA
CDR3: CASSHVPAGIYEQYF
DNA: TGTGCCAGCAGCCATGTCCCGGCAGGGATCTACGAGCAGTACTTC

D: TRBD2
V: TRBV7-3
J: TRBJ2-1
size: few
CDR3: CASSLRGGADEQFF
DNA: TGTGCCAGCAGCTTACGCGGGGGGGCCGATGAGCAGTTCTTC

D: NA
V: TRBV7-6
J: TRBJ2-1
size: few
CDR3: CASSLLSSRGAYNEQFF
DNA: TGTGCCAGCAGCTTACTCTCCTCGAGGGGGGCATACAATGAGCAGTTCTTC

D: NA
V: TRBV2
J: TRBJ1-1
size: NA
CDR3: CASSVLGFAEAFF
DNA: TGTGCCAGCAGTGTTTTGGGGTTCGCTGAAGCTTTCTTT

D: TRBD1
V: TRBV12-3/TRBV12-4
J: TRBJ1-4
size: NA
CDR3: CASSLTGTGNEKLFF
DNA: TGTGCCAGCAGTCTTACCGGGACAGGGAATGAAAAACTGTTTTTT

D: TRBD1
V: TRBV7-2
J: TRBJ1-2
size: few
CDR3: CASSGHQGGYGYTF
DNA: TGTGCCAGCAGCGGTCACCAGGGGGGCTATGGCTACACCTTC

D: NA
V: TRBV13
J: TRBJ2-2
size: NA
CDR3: CASSHPPGSGTGELFF
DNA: TGTGCCAGCAGCCATCCCCCGGGCTCGGGCACCGGGGAGCTGTTTTTT

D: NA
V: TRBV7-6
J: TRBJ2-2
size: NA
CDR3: CASSLVVGREQAPGELFF
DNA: TGTGCCAGCAGCTTAGTAGTTGGTCGGGAACAAGCCCCCGGGGAGCTGTTTTTT

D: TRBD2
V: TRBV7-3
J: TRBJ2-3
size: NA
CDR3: CASSWSGGSTDTQYF
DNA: TGTGCCAGCAGCTGGAGCGGGGGTAGCACAGATACGCAGTATTTT

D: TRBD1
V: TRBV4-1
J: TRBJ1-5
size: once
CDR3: CASSPRQGAVGNQPQHF
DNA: TGCGCCAGCAGCCCCCGACAGGGGGCCGTCGGAAATCAGCCCCAGCATTTT

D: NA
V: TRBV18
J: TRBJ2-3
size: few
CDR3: CASSWKPEDTQYF
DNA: TGTGCCAGCTCATGGAAGCCGGAGGATACGCAGTATTTT

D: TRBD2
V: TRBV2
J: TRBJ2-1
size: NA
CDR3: CASSWEGNNEQFF
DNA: TGTGCCAGCAGCTGGGAGGGGAACAATGAGCAGTTCTTC

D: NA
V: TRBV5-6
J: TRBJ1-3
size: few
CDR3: CASGGASSGNTIYF
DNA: TGTGCCAGCGGGGGAGCTAGCTCTGGAAACACCATATATTTT

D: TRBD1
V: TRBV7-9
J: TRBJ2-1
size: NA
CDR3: CASSLTGAYNEQFF
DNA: TGTGCCAGCAGCTTGACAGGGGCCTACAATGAGCAGTTCTTC

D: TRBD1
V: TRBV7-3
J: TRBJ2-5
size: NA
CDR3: CASSAGTGTVETQYF
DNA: TGTGCCAGCAGCGCCGGGACAGGGACTGTGGAGACCCAGTACTTC

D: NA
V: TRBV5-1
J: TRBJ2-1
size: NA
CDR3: CASSLGSSPYNEQFF
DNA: TGCGCCAGCAGCTTGGGTAGTAGTCCCTACAATGAGCAGTTCTTC

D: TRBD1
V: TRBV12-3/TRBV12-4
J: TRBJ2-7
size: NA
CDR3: CASSQGGGLEQYF
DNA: TGTGCCAGCAGTCAAGGGGGCGGACTCGAGCAGTACTTC

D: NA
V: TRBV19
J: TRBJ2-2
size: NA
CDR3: CASHTGALNTGELFF
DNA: TGTGCCAGCCATACGGGAGCTCTAAACACCGGGGAGCTGTTTTTT

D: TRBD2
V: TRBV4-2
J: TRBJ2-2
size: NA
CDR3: CASSQNPLAGSPGELFF
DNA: TGTGCCAGCAGCCAAAACCCACTAGCGGGGAGTCCCGGGGAGCTGTTTTTT

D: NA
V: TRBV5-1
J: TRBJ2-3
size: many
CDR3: CASSSGASTDTQYF
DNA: TGCGCCAGCAGCTCGGGGGCTAGCACAGATACGCAGTATTTT

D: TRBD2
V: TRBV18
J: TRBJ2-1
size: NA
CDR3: CASSPGTSGGNSYNEQFF
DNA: TGTGCCAGCTCACCCGGGACTAGCGGGGGGAACTCCTACAATGAGCAGTTCTTC